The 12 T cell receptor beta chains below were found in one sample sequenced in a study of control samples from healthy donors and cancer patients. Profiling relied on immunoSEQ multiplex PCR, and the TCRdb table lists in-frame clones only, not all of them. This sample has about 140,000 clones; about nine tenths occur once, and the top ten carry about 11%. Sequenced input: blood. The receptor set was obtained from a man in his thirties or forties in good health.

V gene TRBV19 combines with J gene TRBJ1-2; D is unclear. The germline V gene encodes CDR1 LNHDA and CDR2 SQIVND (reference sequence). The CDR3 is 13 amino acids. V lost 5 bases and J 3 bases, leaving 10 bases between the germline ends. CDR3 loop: CASSVVGYYGYTF. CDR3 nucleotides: TGTGCCAGTAGTGTCGTCGGCTACTATGGCTACACCTTC.

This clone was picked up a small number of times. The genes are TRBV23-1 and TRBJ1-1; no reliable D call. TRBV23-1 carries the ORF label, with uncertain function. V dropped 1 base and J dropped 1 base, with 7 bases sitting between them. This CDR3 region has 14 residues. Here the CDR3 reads CASSQWQPNTEAFF. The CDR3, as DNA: TGCGCCAGCAGTCAATGGCAGCCGAACACTGAAGCTTTCTTT.

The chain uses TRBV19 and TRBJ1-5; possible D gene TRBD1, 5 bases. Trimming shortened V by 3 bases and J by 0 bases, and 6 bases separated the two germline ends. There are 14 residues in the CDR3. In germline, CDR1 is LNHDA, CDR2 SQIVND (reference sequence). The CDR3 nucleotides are TGTGCCAGTAGTATTAGGGGTAGCAATCAGCCCCAGCATTTT. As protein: CASSIRGSNQPQHF.

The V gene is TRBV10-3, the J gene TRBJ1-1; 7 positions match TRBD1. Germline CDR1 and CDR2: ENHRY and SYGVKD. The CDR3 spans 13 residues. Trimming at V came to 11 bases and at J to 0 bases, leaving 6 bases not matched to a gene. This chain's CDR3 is CAVKGQVNTEAFF. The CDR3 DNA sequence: TGTGCCGTCAAAGGACAGGTGAACACTGAAGCTTTCTTT.

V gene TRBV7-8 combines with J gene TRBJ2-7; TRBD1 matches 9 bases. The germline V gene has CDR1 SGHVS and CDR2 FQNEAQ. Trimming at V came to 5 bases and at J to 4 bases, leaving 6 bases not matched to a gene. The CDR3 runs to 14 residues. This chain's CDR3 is CASSTRDRVYEQYF. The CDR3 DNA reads TGTGCCAGCAGCACCCGGGACAGGGTATACGAGCAGTACTTC.

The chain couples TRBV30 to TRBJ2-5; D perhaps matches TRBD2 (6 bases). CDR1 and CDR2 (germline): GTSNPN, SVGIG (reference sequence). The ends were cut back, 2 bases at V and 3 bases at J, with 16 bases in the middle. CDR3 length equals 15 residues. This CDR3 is CAWSKAGYSKETQYF. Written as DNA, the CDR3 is TGTGCCTGGAGTAAGGCGGGGTATTCGAAAGAGACCCAGTACTTC.

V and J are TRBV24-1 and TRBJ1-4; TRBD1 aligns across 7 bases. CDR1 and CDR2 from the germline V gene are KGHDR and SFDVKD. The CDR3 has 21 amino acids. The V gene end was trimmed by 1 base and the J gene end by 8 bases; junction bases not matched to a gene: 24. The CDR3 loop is CATSDFVTPTPTGIRKEKLFF. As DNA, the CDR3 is TGTGCCACCAGTGATTTTGTAACCCCCACCCCGACAGGGATTCGGAAAGAAAAACTGTTTTTT.

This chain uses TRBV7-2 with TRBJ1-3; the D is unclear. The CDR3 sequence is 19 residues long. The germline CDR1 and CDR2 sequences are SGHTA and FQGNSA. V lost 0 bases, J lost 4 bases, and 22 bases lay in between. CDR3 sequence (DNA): TGTGCCAGCAGCTTAGCTTCGGAGTATGGGTTAGGCAGGGGAAACACCATATATTTT. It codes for CASSLASEYGLGRGNTIYF.

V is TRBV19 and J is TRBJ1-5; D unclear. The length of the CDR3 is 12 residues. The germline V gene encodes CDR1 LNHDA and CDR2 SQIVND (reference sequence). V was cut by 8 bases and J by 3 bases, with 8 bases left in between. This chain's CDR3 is CASAYTNQPQHF. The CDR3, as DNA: TGTGCCAGTGCATACACCAATCAGCCCCAGCATTTT.

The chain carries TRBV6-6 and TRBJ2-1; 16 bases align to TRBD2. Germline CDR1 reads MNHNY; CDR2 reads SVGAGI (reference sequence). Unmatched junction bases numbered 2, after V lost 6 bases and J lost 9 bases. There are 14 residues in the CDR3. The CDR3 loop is CASRGLAGGSEQFF. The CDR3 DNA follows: TGTGCCAGCAGGGGACTAGCGGGAGGGAGTGAGCAGTTCTTC.

CDR3 residues: CASSPAGTGNEQFF. The DNA for the CDR3 is TGTGCCAGCAGCCCAGCCGGGACAGGCAATGAGCAGTTCTTC. The chain links TRBV5-8 to TRBJ2-1, with TRBD1 identical over 8 bases. The CDR3 contains 14 residues. Germline V gene data show CDR1 as SGHTS and CDR2 as YDEGEE. Unmatched junction bases numbered 6, after V lost 4 bases and J lost 6 bases. Drawing the rest from reference TRBV5-8 and TRBJ2-1, the complete variable domain is EAGVTQSPTHLIKTRGQQATLRCSPISGHTSVYWYQQALGLGLQFLLWYDEGEERNRGNFPPRFSGRQFPNYSSELNVNALELEDSALYLCASSPAGTGNEQFFGPGTRLTVL.

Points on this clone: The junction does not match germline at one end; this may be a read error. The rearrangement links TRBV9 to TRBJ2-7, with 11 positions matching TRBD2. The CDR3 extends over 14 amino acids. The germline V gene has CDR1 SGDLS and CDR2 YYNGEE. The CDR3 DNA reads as TGTGCCAGCAGTGTAGGCGTAGCGGGAGGGGAGCAGTACTTC. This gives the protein CASSVGVAGGEQYF.